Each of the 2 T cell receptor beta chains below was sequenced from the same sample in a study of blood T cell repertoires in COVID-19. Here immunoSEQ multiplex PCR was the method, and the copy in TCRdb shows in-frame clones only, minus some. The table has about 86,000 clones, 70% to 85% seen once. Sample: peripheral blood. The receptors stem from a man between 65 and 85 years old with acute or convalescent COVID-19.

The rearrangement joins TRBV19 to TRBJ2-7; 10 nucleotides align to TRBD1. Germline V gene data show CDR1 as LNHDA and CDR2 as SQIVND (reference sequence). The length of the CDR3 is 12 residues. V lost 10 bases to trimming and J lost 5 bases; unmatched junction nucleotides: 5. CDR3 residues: CATRQGANEQYF. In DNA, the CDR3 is TGTGCCACCAGACAGGGGGCGAACGAGCAGTACTTC.

DNA of the CDR3: TGTGCCAGCAGTTACCGTCAGGTCACCTACGAGCAGTACTTC. It specifies CASSYRQVTYEQYF. The chain links TRBV6-2 or TRBV6-3 to TRBJ2-7; D is uncertain. From germline, CDR1 is MNHEY and CDR2 SVGEGT. Trimming removed 2 bases at V and 2 bases at J, with 10 bases between. The CDR3 is 14 residues long.